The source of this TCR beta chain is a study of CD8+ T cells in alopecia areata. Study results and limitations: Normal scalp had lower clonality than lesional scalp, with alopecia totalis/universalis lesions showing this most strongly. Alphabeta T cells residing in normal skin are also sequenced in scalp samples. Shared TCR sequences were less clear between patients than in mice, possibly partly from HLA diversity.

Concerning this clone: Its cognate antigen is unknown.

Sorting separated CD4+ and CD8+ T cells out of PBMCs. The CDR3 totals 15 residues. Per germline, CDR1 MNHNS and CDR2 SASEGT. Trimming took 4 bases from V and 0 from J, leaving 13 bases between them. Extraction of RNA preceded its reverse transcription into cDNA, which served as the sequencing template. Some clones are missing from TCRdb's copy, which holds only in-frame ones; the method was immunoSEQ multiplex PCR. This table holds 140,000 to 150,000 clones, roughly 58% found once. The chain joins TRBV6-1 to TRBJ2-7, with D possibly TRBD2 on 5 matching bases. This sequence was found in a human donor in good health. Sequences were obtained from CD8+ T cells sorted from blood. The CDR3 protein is CASSVLGRGSYEQYF. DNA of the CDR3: TGTGCCAGCAGTGTCCTAGGACGGGGCTCCTACGAGCAGTACTTC.